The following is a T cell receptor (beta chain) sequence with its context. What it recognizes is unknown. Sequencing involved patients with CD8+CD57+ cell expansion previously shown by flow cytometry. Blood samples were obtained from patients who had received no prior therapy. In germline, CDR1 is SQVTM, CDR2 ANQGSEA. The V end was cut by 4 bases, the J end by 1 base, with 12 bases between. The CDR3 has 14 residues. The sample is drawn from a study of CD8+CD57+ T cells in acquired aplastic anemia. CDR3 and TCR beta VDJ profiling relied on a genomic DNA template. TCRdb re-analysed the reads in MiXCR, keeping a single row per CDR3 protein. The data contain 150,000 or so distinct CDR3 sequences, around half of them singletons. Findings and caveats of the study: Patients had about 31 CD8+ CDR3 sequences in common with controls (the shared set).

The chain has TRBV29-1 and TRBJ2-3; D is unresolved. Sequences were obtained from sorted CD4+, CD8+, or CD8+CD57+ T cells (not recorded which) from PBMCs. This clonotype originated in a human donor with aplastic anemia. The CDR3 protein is CSVGRPAGTDTQYF. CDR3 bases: TGCAGCGTTGGTCGGCCAGCCGGCACAGATACGCAGTATTTT.